The clone carrying this T cell receptor beta chain was seen more than once but under ten times. The antigen is not known. These data are taken from a study of regulatory T cells in long-lasting Graves disease. Sequencing libraries for TCR beta were prepared with iRepertoire HTBI primers and Arm-PCR of CDR3 regions. MiXCR, run by TCRdb on the multiplex PCR reads, gives a single entry per CDR3 protein. The table records some 560,000 distinct CDR3 sequences, 16% of them present only once. Time point noted: newly diagnosed GD, antithyroid drugs for less than 3 months. From RNA extracted from PBMCs, the TCR library was made. The CDR3 is made up of 14 amino acids. The germline CDR1 and CDR2 sequences are DFQATT and SNEGSKA (reference sequence). The V end lost 3 bases, the J end lost 1 base, and 10 bases lay between the germline ends. The study, taken as a whole, reports: Newly diagnosed patients shared about a thousand public clonotypes; persistent patients shared approximately 2,700. Persistent Graves' cases showed lower TCR diversity than newly diagnosed cases. Patients with persistent disease showed a bias toward TRBV28, TRBJ1-2 and TRBJ2-5.

The sample also formed part of further work on T cells in Graves' hyperthyroidism and ophthalmopathy. That source notes: Ophthalmopathy was told apart from stable hyperthyroidism by a 13 V-J model.

The receptor's source is a woman aged 35-65 years with Graves disease. Here the sequenced sample was peripheral blood mononuclear cells (PBMCs), taken at new diagnosis, from a patient treated with antithyroid drugs. The gene calls are TRBV20-1 and TRBJ2-4; D is uncertain. As DNA, the CDR3 is TGCAGTGCTAGCCTAGATACCGCCAAAAACATTCAGTACTTC. It codes for CSASLDTAKNIQYF.